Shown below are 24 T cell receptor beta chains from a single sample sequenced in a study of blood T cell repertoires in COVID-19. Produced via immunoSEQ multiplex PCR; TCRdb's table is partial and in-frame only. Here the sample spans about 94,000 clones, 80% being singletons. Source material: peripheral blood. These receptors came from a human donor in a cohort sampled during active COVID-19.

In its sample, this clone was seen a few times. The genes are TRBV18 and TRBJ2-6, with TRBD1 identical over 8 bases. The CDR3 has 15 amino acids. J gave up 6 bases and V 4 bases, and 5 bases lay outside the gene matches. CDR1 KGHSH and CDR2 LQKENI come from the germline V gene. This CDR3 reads CASSLDRVPANVLTF. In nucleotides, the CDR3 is TGTGCCAGCTCACTGGACAGGGTTCCGGCCAACGTCCTGACTTTC.

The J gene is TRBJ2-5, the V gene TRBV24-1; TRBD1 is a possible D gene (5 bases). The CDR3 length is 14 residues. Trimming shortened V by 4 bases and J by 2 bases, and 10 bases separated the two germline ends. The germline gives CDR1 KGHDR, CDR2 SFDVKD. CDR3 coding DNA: TGTGCCACCAGTGACAGACAGACACAAGAGACCCAGTACTTC. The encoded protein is CATSDRQTQETQYF.

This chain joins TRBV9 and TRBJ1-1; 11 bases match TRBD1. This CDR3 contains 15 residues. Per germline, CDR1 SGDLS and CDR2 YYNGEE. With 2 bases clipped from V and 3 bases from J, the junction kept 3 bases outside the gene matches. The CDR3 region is CASSVGQGAHTEAFF. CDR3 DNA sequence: TGTGCCAGCAGCGTCGGACAGGGGGCGCACACTGAAGCTTTCTTT.

The CDR3 spells CASSYAAQGYGGYTF. The DNA for the CDR3 is TGTGCCAGCAGCTACGCCGCGCAGGGCTACGGTGGCTACACCTTC. The chain is built from TRBV7-2 and TRBJ1-2; possible D gene TRBD1, 5 bases. The germline gives CDR1 SGHTA, CDR2 FQGNSA. Trimming left V 4 bases short and J 7 bases short, with 19 bases between. There are 15 residues in the CDR3.

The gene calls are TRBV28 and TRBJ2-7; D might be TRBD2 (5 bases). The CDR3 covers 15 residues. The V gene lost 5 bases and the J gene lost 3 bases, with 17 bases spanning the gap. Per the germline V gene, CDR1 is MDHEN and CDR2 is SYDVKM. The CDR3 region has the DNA TGTGCCAGCAGTCTGATAGGCATGGAGGACTACGAGCAGTACTTC. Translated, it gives CASSLIGMEDYEQYF.

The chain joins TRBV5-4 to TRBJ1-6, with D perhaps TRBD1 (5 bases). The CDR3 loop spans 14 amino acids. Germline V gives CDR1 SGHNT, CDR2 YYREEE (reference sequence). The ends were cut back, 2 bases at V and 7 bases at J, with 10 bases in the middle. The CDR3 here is CASSFTTANSPLHF. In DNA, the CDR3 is TGTGCCAGCAGCTTCACGACAGCGAATTCACCCCTCCACTTT.

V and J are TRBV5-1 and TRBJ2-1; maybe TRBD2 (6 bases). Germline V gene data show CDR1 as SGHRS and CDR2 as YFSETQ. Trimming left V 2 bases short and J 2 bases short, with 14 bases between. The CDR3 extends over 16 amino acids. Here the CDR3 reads CASSFGGTLPYNEQFF. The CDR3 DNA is TGCGCCAGCAGCTTTGGGGGGACCCTTCCCTACAATGAGCAGTTCTTC.

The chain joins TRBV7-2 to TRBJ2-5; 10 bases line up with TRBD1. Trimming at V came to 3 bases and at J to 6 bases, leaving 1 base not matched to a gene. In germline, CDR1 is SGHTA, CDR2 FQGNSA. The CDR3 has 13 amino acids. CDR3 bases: TGTGCCAGCAGCTTCGACAGGGGGCAGACCCAGTACTTC. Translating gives CASSFDRGQTQYF.

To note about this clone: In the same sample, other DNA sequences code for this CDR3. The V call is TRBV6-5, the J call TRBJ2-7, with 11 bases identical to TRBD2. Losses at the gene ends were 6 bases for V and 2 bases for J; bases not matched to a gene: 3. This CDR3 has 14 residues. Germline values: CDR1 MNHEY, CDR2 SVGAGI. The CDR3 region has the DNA TGTGCCAGCAGCCGACTAGCGGGGACCTACGAGCAGTACTTC. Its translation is CASSRLAGTYEQYF.

The chain's CDR3 is CASIRRGGMNTEAFF. CDR3 DNA sequence: TGTGCCAGTATCCGACGGGGAGGGATGAACACTGAAGCTTTCTTT. The chain recombines TRBV19 with TRBJ1-1; D gene ambiguous. The V end was cut by 7 bases, the J end by 0 bases, with 15 bases between. CDR1 and CDR2 (germline): LNHDA, SQIVND (reference sequence). The CDR3 has 15 amino acids.

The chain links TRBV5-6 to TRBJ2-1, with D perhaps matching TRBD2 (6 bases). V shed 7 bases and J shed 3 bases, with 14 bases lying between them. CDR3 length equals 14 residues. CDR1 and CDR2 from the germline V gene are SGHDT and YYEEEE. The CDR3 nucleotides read TGTGCCAGCGTCTATCGACTAGTCTACAATGAGCAGTTCTTC. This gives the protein CASVYRLVYNEQFF.

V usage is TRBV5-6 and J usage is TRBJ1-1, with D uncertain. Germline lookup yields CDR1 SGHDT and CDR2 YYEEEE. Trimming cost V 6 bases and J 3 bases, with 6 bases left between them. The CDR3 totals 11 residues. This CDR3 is CASTRYTEAFF. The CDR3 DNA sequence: TGTGCCAGCACCAGGTACACTGAAGCTTTCTTT.

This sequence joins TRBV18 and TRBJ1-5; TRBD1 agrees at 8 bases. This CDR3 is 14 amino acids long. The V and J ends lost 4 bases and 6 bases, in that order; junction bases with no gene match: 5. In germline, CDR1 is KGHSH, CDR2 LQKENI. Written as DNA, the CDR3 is TGTGCCAGCTCACACCAGGGGGCAAGTCAGCCCCAGCATTTT. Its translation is CASSHQGASQPQHF.

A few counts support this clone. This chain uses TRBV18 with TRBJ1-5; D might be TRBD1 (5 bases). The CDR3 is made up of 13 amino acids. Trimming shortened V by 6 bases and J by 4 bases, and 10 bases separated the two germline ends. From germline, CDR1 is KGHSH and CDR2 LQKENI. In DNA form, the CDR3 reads TGTGCCAGCTCCACGGGGGGAAATCAGCCCCAGCATTTT. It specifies CASSTGGNQPQHF.

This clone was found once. In DNA, the CDR3 is TGTGCCAGCGACCGGGACAGGACTTCCGAGCAGTACTTC. It yields the protein CASDRDRTSEQYF. The J gene is TRBJ2-7, the V gene TRBV2; 8 bases align to TRBD1. The germline gives CDR1 SNHLY, CDR2 FYNNEI. This CDR3 has 13 residues. V lost 8 bases and J lost 6; bases outside the gene matches: 9. The complete variable domain, with remaining parts taken from reference TRBV2 and TRBJ2-7, reads EPEVTQTPSHQVTQMGQEVILRCVPISNHLYFYWYRQILGQKVEFLVSFYNNEISEKSEIFDDQFSVERPDGSNFTLKIRSTKLEDSAMYFCASDRDRTSEQYFGPGTRLTVT.

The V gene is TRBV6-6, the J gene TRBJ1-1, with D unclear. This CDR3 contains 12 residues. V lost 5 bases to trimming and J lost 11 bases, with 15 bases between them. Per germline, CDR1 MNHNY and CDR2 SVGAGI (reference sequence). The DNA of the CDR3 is TGTGCCAGCAGTCAAAAACACCTTTGGGCTTTCTTT. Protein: CASSQKHLWAFF.

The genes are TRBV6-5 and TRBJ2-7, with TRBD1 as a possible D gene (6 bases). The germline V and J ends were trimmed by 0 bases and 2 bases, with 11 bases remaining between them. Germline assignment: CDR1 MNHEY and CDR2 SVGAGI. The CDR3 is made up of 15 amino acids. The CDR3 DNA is TGTGCCAGCAGTTACTCGAACAGGGCGGCCTACGAGCAGTACTTC. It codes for CASSYSNRAAYEQYF.

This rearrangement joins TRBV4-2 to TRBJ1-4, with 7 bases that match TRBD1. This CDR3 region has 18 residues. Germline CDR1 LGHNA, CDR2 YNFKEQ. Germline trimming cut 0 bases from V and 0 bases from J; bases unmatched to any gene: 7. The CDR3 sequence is CASSQDPGRGATNEKLFF. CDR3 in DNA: TGTGCCAGCAGCCAAGACCCCGGCAGGGGGGCAACTAATGAAAAACTGTTTTTT.

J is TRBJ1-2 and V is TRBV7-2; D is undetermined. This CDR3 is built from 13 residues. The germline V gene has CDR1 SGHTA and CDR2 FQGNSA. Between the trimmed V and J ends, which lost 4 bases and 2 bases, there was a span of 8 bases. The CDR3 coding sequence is TGTGCCAGCAGCTCCGGCGGGAACTATGGCTACACCTTC. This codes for CASSSGGNYGYTF.

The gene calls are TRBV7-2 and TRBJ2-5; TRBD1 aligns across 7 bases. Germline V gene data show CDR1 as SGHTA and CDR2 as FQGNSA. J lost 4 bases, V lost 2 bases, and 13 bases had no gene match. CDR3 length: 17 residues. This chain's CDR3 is CASSLRGPGQRGETQYF. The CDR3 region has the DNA TGTGCCAGCAGCTTAAGGGGTCCGGGACAGAGAGGAGAGACCCAGTACTTC.

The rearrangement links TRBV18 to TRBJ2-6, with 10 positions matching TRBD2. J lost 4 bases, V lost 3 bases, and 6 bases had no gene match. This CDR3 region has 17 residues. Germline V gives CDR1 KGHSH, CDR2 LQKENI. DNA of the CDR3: TGTGCCAGCTCACCCGCGAGCGGGAGGGCCGGGGCCAACGTCCTGACTTTC. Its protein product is CASSPASGRAGANVLTF.

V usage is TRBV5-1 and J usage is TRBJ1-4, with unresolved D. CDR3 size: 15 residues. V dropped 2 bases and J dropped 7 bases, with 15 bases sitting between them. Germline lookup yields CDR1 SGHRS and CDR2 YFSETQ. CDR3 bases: TGCGCCAGCAGCTTTATCGGCAGGAATACTGAAAAACTGTTTTTT. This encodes CASSFIGRNTEKLFF.

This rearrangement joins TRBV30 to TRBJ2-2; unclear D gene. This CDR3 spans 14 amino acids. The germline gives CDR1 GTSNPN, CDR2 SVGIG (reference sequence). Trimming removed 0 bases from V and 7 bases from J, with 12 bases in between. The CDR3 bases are TGTGCCTGGAGTGTACCCGGGTGGAACGGGGAGCTGTTTTTT. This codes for CAWSVPGWNGELFF. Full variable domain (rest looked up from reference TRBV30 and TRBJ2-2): SQTIHQWPATLVQPVGSPLSLECTVEGTSNPNLYWYRQAAGRGLQLLFYSVGIGQISSEVPQNLSASRPQDRQFILSSKKLLLSDSGFYLCAWSVPGWNGELFFGEGSRLTVL.

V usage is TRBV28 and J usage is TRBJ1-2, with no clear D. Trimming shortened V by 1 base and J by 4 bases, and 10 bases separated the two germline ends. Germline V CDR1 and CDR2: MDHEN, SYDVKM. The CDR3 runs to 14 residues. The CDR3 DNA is TGTGCCAGCAGTTTATCAGACTCCGCCTATGGCTACACCTTC. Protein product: CASSLSDSAYGYTF.